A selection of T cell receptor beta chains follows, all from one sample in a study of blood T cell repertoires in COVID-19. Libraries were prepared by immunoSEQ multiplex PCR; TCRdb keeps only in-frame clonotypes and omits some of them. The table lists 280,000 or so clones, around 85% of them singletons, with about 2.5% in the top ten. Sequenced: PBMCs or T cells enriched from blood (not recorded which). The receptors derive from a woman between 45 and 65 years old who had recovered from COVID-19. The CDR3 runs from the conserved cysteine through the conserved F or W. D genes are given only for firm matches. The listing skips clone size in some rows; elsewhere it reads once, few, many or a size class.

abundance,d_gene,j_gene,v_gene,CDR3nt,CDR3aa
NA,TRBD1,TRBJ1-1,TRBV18,TGTGCCAGCTCACCTACCCGACAGGGGGCAGGGACTGAAGCTTTCTTT,CASSPTRQGAGTEAFF
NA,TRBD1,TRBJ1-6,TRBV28,TGTGCCAGCAGTCCAGGACAGGGGGCTCCTCGGTCACCCCTCCACTTT,CASSPGQGAPRSPLHF
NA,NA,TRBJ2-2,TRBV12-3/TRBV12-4,TGTGCCACCTGTAGGGGGAGAGCCGGGGAGCTGTTTTTT,CATCRGRAGELFF
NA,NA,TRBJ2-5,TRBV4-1,TGCGCCAGCAGCCACCCCCGGGGTGAGACCCAGTACTTC,CASSHPRGETQYF
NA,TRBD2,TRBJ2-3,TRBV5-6,TGTGCCAGCAGCCCATTTTTGCGGGAGGGCCCAGATACGCAGTATTTT,CASSPFLREGPDTQYF
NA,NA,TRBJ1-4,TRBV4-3,TGCGCCAGCAGCCAAGCCTACAGGGTTTATGAAAAACTGTTTTTT,CASSQAYRVYEKLFF
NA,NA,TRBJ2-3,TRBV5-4,TGTGCCAGCAGCTCGAAAACTACTAGCACAGATACGCAGTATTTT,CASSSKTTSTDTQYF
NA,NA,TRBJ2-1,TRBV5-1,TGCGCCAGCAGCTTACAGGAACCTTACAATGAGCAGTTCTTC,CASSLQEPYNEQFF
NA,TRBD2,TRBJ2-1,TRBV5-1,TGCGCCAGCAGCCGGACTAGCGGAAGCTCCTACAATGAGCAGTTCTTC,CASSRTSGSSYNEQFF
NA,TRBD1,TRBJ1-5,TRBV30,TGTGCCTGGGGGACAGGGGGCAATCAGCCCCAGCATTTT,CAWGTGGNQPQHF
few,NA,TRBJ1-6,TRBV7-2,TGTGCCAGCAGCCACTATGCTTCACCCCTCCACTTT,CASSHYASPLHF
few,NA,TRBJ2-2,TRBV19,TGTGCCAGTAAGGCGGTCGGGGGACACACCGGGGAGCTGTTTTTT,CASKAVGGHTGELFF
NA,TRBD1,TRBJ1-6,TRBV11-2,TGTGCCAGCAGCGGCAACAGGGGAAATTCACCCCTCCACTTT,CASSGNRGNSPLHF
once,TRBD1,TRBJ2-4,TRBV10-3,TGTGTAATTGGGGACAGGGGCTTAGCCAAAAACATTCAGTACTTC,CVIGDRGLAKNIQYF
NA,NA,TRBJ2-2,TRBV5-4,TGTGCCAGCAGCTTGATGAAACTTACGAACACCGGGGAGCTGTTTTTT,CASSLMKLTNTGELFF
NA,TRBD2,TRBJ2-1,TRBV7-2,TGTGCCAGCAGCCCTTGGGGGGGGGAATTAGAGCAGTTCTTC,CASSPWGGELEQFF
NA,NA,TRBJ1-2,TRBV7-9,TGTGCCAGCAGCTTAGCGGTTCGGGATGGCTACACCTTC,CASSLAVRDGYTF
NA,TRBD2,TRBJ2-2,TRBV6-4,TGTGCCAGCAGTCCGGGACTAGCGGGAGCTCGGCCGTCCGGGGAGCTGTTTTTT,CASSPGLAGARPSGELFF
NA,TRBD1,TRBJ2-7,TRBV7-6,TGTGCCAGCAGACTGACAGGGTCGGGATCCTACGAGCAGTACTTC,CASRLTGSGSYEQYF
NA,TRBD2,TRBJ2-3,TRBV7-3,TGTGCCAGCAGCTTAGGTGGGAGTGGGACTAGCGACGATACGCAGTATTTT,CASSLGGSGTSDDTQYF
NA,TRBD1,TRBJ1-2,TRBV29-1,TGCAGCGTTGAAGCGGTTCAGGGGGCTCATGGCTACACCTTC,CSVEAVQGAHGYTF
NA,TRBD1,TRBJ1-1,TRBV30,TGTGCCTGGAATGGACAGGGGATGAACACTGAAGCTTTCTTT,CAWNGQGMNTEAFF
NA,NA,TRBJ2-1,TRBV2,TGTGCCAGCAACCCGGGACTTGGCAATGAGCAGTTCTTC,CASNPGLGNEQFF
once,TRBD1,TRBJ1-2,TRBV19,TGTGCCAGTAGTGGGACCGGGACAGGTTCCCTTAACTATGGCTACACCTTC,CASSGTGTGSLNYGYTF